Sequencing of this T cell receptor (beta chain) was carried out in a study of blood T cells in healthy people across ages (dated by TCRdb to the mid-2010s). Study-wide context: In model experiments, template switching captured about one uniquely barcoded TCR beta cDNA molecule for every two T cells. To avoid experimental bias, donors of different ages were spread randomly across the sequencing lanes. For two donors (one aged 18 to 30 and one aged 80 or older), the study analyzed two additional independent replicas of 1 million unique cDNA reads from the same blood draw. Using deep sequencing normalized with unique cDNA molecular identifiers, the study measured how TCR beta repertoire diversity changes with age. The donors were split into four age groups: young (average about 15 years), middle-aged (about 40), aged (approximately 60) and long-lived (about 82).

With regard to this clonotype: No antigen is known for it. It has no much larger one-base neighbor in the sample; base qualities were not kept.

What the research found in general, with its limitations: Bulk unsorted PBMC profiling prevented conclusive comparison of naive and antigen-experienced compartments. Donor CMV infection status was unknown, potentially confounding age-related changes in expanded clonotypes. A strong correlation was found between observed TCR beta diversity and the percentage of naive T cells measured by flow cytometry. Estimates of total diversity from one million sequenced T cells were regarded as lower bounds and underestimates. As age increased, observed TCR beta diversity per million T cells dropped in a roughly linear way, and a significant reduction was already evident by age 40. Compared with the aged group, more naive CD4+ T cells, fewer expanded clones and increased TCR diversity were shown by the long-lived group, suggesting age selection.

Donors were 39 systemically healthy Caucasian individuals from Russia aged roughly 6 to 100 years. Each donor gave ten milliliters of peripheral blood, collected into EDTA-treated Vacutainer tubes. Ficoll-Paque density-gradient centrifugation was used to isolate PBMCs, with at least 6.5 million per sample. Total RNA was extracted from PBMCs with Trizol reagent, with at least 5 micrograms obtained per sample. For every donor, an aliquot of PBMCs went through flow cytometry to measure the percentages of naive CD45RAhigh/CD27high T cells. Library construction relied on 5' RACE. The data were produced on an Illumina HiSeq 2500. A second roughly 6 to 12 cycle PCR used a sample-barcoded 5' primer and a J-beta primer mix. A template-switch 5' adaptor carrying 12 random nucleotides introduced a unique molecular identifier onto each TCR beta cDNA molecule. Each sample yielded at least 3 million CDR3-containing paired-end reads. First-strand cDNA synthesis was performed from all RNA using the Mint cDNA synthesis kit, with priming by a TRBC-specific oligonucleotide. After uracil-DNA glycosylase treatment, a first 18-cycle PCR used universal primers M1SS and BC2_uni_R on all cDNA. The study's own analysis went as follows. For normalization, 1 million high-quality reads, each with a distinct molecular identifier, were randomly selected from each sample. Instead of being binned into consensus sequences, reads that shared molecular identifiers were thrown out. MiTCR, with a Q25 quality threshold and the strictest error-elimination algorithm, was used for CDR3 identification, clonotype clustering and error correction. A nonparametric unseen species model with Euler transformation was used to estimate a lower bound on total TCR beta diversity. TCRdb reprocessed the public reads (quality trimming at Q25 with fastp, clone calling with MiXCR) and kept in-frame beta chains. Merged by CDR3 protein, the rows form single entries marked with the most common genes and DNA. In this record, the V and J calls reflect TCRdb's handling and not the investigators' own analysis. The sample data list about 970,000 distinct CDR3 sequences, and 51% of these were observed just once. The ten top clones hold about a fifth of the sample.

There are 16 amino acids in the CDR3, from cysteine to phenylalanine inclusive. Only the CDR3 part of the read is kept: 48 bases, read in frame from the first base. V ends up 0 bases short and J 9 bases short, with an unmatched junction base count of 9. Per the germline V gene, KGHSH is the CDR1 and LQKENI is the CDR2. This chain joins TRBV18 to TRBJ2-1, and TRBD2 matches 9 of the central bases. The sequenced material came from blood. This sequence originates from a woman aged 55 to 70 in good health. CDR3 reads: CASSPPPGLASGEQFF. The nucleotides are TGTGCCAGCTCACCACCTCCGGGACTAGCATCGGGTGAGCAGTTCTTC.